Detailed here is one T cell receptor (beta chain). PCR primers comprised 60 Vbeta and 13 Jbeta primers. Sequenced by immunoSEQ multiplex PCR; TCRdb stores in-frame clones only, minus some. The sample lists some 130,000 clones, 75% to 80% occurring once. This CDR3 contains 12 residues. Germline values: CDR1 SEHNR, CDR2 FQNEAQ (reference sequence). Trimming removed 3 bases from V and 4 bases from J, with 6 bases in between. The entry originates in a study of cytomegalovirus exposure and HLA in healthy donors. As for the study in general: Genetic ancestry analysis placed 75% to 85% of the roughly 400 donors that were genotyped in the Caucasian-associated cluster.

The chain employs TRBV7-9 and TRBJ1-1; D ambiguous. The sequencing input was PBMCs. This receptor was identified in a male donor in good health and CMV-seronegative. CDR3: CASSFSGTEAFF. Here the CDR3 DNA reads TGTGCCAGCAGCTTTAGTGGCACTGAAGCTTTCTTT.